The entry that follows covers one TCR beta chain sequence. Under the authors' procedure: By means of reference gene primer amplification, nucleated cell counts were estimated. The repertoire was sequenced with immunoSEQ multiplex PCR; TCRdb's copy has only in-frame clones and lacks some. D and trimming come from the DNA, and the V and J calls and clone size come from that table. The sample has about 260,000 clones, 88% seen once; the top ten hold 0.7%. The source of the sample is a study of blood T cell repertoires in COVID-19. Study information: Samples taken during acute and convalescent COVID-19 were collected in the United States, Italy and Spain. PBMCs, B-cell-depleted T cells, or T cells provided the cDNA or gDNA that made up the material.

V lost 8 bases to trimming and J lost 1 base; unmatched junction nucleotides: 10. The CDR3 runs 15 residues. Germline V gene lookup returns CDR1 MDHEN and CDR2 SYDVKM. This sequence was found in a human donor in a cohort sampled during active COVID-19. The specimen sequenced was peripheral blood. V gene TRBV28 combines with J gene TRBJ2-7; 8 positions match TRBD1. CDR3 loop: CASGIPDRASYEQYF. CDR3 coding DNA: TGTGCCAGCGGAATCCCGGACAGGGCATCCTACGAGCAGTACTTC.